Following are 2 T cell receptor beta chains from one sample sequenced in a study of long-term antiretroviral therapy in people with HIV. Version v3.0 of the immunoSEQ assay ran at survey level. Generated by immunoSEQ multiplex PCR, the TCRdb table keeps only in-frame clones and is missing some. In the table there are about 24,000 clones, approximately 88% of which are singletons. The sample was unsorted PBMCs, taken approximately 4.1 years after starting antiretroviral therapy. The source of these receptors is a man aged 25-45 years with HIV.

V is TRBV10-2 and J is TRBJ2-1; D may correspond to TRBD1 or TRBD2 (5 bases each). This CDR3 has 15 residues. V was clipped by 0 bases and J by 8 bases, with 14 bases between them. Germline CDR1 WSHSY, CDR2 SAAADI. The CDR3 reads CASSESSWGRDEQFF. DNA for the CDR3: TGCGCCAGCAGTGAGTCATCGTGGGGGAGAGATGAGCAGTTCTTC.

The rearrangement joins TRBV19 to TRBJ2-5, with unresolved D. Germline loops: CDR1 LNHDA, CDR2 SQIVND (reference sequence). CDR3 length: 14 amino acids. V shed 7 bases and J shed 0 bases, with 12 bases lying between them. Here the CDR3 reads CASKKSQYQETQYF. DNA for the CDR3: TGTGCCAGTAAGAAGAGTCAGTACCAAGAGACCCAGTACTTC. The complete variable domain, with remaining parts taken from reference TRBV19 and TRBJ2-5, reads DGGITQSPKYLFRKEGQNVTLSCEQNLNHDAMYWYRQDPGQGLRLIYYSQIVNDFQKGDIAEGYSVSREKKESFPLTVTSAQKNPTAFYLCASKKSQYQETQYFGPGTRLLVL.